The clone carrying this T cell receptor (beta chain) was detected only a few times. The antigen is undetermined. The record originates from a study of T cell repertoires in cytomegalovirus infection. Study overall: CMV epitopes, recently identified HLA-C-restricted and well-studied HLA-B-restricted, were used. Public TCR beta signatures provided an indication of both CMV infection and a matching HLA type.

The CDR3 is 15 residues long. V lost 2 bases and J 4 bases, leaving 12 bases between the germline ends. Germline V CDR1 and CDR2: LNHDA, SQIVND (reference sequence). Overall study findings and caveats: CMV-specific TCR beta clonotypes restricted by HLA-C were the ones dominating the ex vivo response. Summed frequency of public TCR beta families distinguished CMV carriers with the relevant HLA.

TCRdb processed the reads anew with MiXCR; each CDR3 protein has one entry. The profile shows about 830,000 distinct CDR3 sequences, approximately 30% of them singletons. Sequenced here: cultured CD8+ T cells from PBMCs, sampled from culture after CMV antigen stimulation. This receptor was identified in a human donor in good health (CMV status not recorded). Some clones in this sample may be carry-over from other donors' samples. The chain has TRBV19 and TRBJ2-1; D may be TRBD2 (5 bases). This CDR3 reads CASSISVTGYNEQFF. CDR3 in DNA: TGTGCCAGTAGTATATCTGTTACGGGATACAATGAGCAGTTCTTC.